This entry concerns a single T cell receptor (beta chain). These data come from a study of CD8+ T cells in alopecia areata. Germline CDR1 SQVTM, CDR2 ANQGSEA. This CDR3 has 12 residues. Trimming took off 3 bases at V and 1 base at J, with 3 bases between the two ends. Investigators isolated RNA and reverse transcribed it into cDNA to act as the sequencing template. Profiling relied on immunoSEQ multiplex PCR, and the TCRdb table lists in-frame clones only, not all of them. The table shows 150,000 to 200,000 clones, with about three fifths occurring only once. The clonotype comes from a human donor in good health. The sequencing input was CD4+ T cells sorted from blood. V gene TRBV29-1 combines with J gene TRBJ2-2, with D uncertain. The DNA of the CDR3 is TGCAGCGTTGATAAGAACACCGGGGAGCTGTTTTTT. It codes for CSVDKNTGELFF.